These 24 T cell receptor beta chains share one sample of origin, sequenced in a study of metastatic and nonmetastatic thyroid tumors. TCRdb re-called the PCR reads with MiXCR. The table shows 20,000 to 30,000 clones, with just under 15% occurring only once. Not a single patient had been given any form of treatment at any point before undergoing thyroid surgery. What was sequenced was blood. The receptors stem from a female donor with papillary thyroid cancer or a benign thyroid nodule (not recorded which). Some clones in this sample may be carry-over from other donors' samples.

The table lists this clone with many counts. V gene TRBV18 combines with J gene TRBJ2-7, with 14 bases lining up with TRBD2. CDR3 length: 20 residues. V trimming: 0 bases; J trimming: 3 bases; junction bases outside the gene matches: 13. CDR1 is KGHSH and CDR2 is LQKENI in the germline V gene. Written as DNA, the CDR3 is TGTGCCAGCTCACCACCGTCGGTGAAATTGGGACTAGCGGGAGTCTACGAGCAGTACTTC. Translation gives CASSPPSVKLGLAGVYEQYF.

The gene calls are TRBV28 and TRBJ1-2, with TRBD1 as a possible D gene (6 bases). The V gene lost 2 bases and the J gene lost 5 bases, with 15 bases spanning the gap. The CDR3 length is 15 residues. The germline CDR1 and CDR2 sequences are MDHEN and SYDVKM. The CDR3 spells CASSLQLPGVYGYTF. For the CDR3, the DNA is TGTGCCAGCAGTTTACAGTTACCAGGGGTTTATGGCTACACCTTC.

By share, this clone counts as medium-sized. The chain recombines TRBV12-3 or TRBV12-4 with TRBJ2-7, with 7 bases fitting TRBD1. The CDR3 sequence is 14 residues long. The V segment lost 8 bases and the J segment 3 bases; nucleotides outside the gene matches: 10. The CDR3, as DNA: TGTGCCAGCCTACCCGGGACAGACAACTACGAGCAGTACTTC. It yields the protein CASLPGTDNYEQYF.

This clone showed up many times. A read error is possible here, since a much larger clone lies one base away. This chain links TRBV5-4 with TRBJ2-1; unclear D gene. V was shortened by 4 bases and J by 9 bases, with 14 bases between the two germline ends. CDR3 length: 13 residues. CDR1 SGHNT and CDR2 YYREEE come from the germline V gene (reference sequence). The CDR3 here is CASSPRERCEQFF. The CDR3 DNA reads TGTGCCAGCAGCCCGCGCGAGAGGTGTGAGCAGTTCTTC.

This clone is classed as medium-sized. Other DNA sequences within the sample encode an identical CDR3. The chain couples TRBV30 to TRBJ1-2; D perhaps matches TRBD1 (5 bases). Deletions cut 0 bases from V and 2 bases from J, with 13 bases between. This CDR3 contains 15 residues. Germline values: CDR1 GTSNPN, CDR2 SVGIG (reference sequence). This chain's CDR3 is CAWSVQAGGNYGYTF. CDR3 DNA sequence: TGTGCCTGGAGTGTACAGGCGGGGGGGAACTATGGCTACACCTTC.

This clone was recorded at least ten times. The chain recombines TRBV20-1 with TRBJ2-1; D might be TRBD1 or TRBD2, each matching 5 bases. The length of the CDR3 is 12 residues. Deletions cut 6 bases from V and 5 bases from J, with 11 bases between. In germline, CDR1 is DFQATT, CDR2 SNEGSKA (reference sequence). The CDR3: CSAPGTDNEQFF. CDR3 nucleotides: TGCAGTGCGCCTGGGACGGACAATGAGCAGTTCTTC.

This clone was recorded many times. The gene calls are TRBV14 and TRBJ1-1; tentative D call: TRBD1 (6 bases). The V gene lost 0 bases and the J gene lost 4 bases, with 12 bases spanning the gap. There are 15 residues in the CDR3. Germline CDR1 and CDR2: SGHDN and FVKESK. The CDR3 protein is CASSQDPGEGTEAFF. Written as DNA, the CDR3 is TGTGCCAGCAGCCAAGATCCAGGGGAGGGCACTGAAGCTTTCTTT.

The table lists this clone with many counts. The chain combines TRBV29-1 with TRBJ2-3; TRBD1 is a possible D gene (5 bases). Trimming cost V 7 bases and J 1 base, with 15 bases left between them. The CDR3 has 14 amino acids. Germline V gene lookup returns CDR1 SQVTM and CDR2 ANQGSEA. This CDR3 reads CSAGAGWGTDTQYF. CDR3 nucleotide sequence: TGCAGCGCTGGGGCCGGGTGGGGCACAGATACGCAGTATTTT.

This chain joins TRBV20-1 and TRBJ2-2, with 7 bases identical to TRBD2. The germline CDR1 and CDR2 sequences are DFQATT and SNEGSKA (reference sequence). Trimming at V came to 2 bases and at J to 3 bases, leaving 6 bases not matched to a gene. The CDR3 contains 15 residues. The CDR3, as DNA: TGCAGTGCTAGATCCAGCGGGGTTGACACCGGGGAGCTGTTTTTT. It is translated as CSARSSGVDTGELFF.

This clone was recorded at least ten times. The V call is TRBV28, the J call TRBJ2-3; 11 bases map to TRBD2. V lost 1 base, J lost 2 bases, and 8 bases stayed unmatched. The germline V gene has CDR1 MDHEN and CDR2 SYDVKM. This CDR3 contains 18 residues. The CDR3 DNA is TGTGCCAGCAGTTTATCCTATCTAGCGGGAGGCGACACAGATACGCAGTATTTT. Its translation: CASSLSYLAGGDTDTQYF.

This rearrangement joins TRBV7-3 to TRBJ1-2; tentative D call: TRBD1 (5 bases). The CDR3 sequence is 13 residues long. The germline V gene encodes CDR1 SGHTA and CDR2 FQGTGA. V was trimmed by 2 bases and J by 7 bases, leaving 11 bases between them. The CDR3 bases are TGTGCCAGCAGCTTAGGGACCGGTGGTGGCTACACCTTC. Protein sequence: CASSLGTGGGYTF.

This clone rates as medium-sized. The chain combines TRBV30 with TRBJ2-7; D might be TRBD2 (6 bases). V lost 7 bases and J lost 1, with 14 bases in between. Germline values: CDR1 GTSNPN, CDR2 SVGIG (reference sequence). This CDR3 contains 13 residues. The CDR3 DNA is TGTGCCTTGGGACTTCATGTTTCCTACGAGCAGTACTTC. This translates into CALGLHVSYEQYF.

This clone was detected ten times or more. This chain uses TRBV27 with TRBJ1-5; tentative D call: TRBD1 (5 bases). The CDR3 has 14 residues. The germline V gene encodes CDR1 MNHEY and CDR2 SMNVEV (reference sequence). V lost 6 bases to trimming and J lost 3 bases, with 12 bases between them. The CDR3: CASRGPGYNQPQHF. The CDR3 DNA follows: TGTGCCAGCAGAGGCCCAGGGTACAATCAGCCCCAGCATTTT.

This clone has a count of ten or more. This sequence joins TRBV4-1 and TRBJ1-4; 8 bases are a match to TRBD1. The V and J ends lost 1 base and 7 bases, in that order; junction bases with no gene match: 8. CDR1 MGHRA and CDR2 YSYEKL come from the germline V gene. CDR3 length equals 16 residues. The CDR3 here is CASSQGLGQGLEKLFF. The CDR3 nucleotides are TGCGCCAGCAGCCAAGGATTAGGACAGGGCCTTGAAAAACTGTTTTTT.

This chain uses TRBV30 with TRBJ1-4; 7 bases line up with TRBD1. The CDR3 spans 18 residues. The germline V gene has CDR1 GTSNPN and CDR2 SVGIG (reference sequence). Trimming cost V 0 bases and J 12 bases; bases outside gene matches: 22. DNA for the CDR3: TGTGCCTGGAGTGTACTAGGTTCGGGACAGCCGGGTGGTTTGGAACTGTTTTTT. Residues: CAWSVLGSGQPGGLELFF.

A note on this clone: The junction differs from germline at one of its ends, possibly a read error. This chain links TRBV7-7 with TRBJ2-1; 9 nucleotides match TRBD1. The germline CDR1 and CDR2 sequences are SSHAT and FNYEAQ (reference sequence). This CDR3 contains 13 residues. For the CDR3, the DNA is TGTGCTAGCAGCTTAGGGACAGGGAATGAGCAGTTCTTC. It is translated as CASSLGTGNEQFF.

This clone has at least ten counts. Possible read error: a much larger clone is one base away. The gene calls are TRBV28 and TRBJ2-1, with TRBD2 identical over 9 bases. The germline V gene has CDR1 MDHEN and CDR2 SYDVKM. V shed 7 bases and J 12 bases; nucleotides not matched to a gene: 16. The CDR3 is made up of 15 amino acids. CDR3 loop: CASIPEPSGTQRQFF. The CDR3 DNA follows: TGTGCCAGCATCCCTGAGCCTAGCGGGACCCAAAGGCAGTTCTTC.

In its sample, this clone is medium-sized (0.01 to 0.1%). The chain combines TRBV4-3 with TRBJ1-2; D unresolved. This CDR3 has 13 amino acids. Trimming took 3 bases from V and 3 from J, leaving 8 bases between them. Germline V CDR1 and CDR2: LGHNA, YSLEER. The CDR3 DNA follows: TGCGCCAGCAGCCACCGGACCCACTATGGCTACACCTTC. It yields the protein CASSHRTHYGYTF.

This clone showed up many times. The rearrangement joins TRBV13 to TRBJ2-7; 9 bases agree with TRBD1. The CDR3 loop spans 16 amino acids. The trim removed 5 bases at V and 3 bases at J, leaving 11 bases unmatched. Looked up from germline, CDR1 is PRHDT and CDR2 is FYEKMQ (reference sequence). Here the CDR3 reads CASSLNSDRGHYEQYF. The CDR3 DNA reads as TGTGCCAGCAGCCTAAACTCGGACAGGGGACACTACGAGCAGTACTTC.

This clone was counted many times. The genes are TRBV28 and TRBJ2-3; 7 bases agree with TRBD2. The V gene's germline CDR1 is MDHEN and CDR2 SYDVKM. Trimming removed 6 bases from V and 5 bases from J; junction bases left unmatched: 5. The CDR3 runs 13 residues. The DNA of the CDR3 is TGTGCCAGCAGGCGGGGGACCATAGATACGCAGTATTTT. Its translation is CASRRGTIDTQYF.

This clone was counted many times. Sequence at one end of the junction differs from germline and may be a read error. The same CDR3 also results from other DNA sequences found in this sample. This sequence joins TRBV10-3 and TRBJ2-7; D unresolved. The CDR3 is made up of 13 amino acids. From germline, CDR1 is ENHRY and CDR2 SYGVKD. DNA of the CDR3: TGTGCCATCAGTGTTAGGAGCTCCTACGAGCAGTACTTT. This gives the protein CAISVRSSYEQYF.

The table lists this clone with many counts. The rearrangement links TRBV19 to TRBJ1-2; D not resolved. The V gene lost 6 bases and the J gene lost 7 bases, with 12 bases spanning the gap. This CDR3 is 12 amino acids long. Germline V gene sequence: CDR1 LNHDA, CDR2 SQIVND (reference sequence). The CDR3 here is CASSPGLGGYTF. As DNA, the CDR3 is TGTGCCAGTAGCCCGGGTCTCGGTGGCTACACCTTC.

This clone appeared many times. J is TRBJ1-5 and V is TRBV12-3 or TRBV12-4, with TRBD1 as a possible D gene (5 bases). The CDR3 extends over 14 amino acids. V shed 6 bases and J shed 9 bases, with 18 bases lying between them. The CDR3 reads CASSRQSDFPPQHF. Written as DNA, the CDR3 is TGTGCCAGCAGCCGACAGTCAGATTTTCCGCCCCAGCATTTT.

Within the sample, this clone is medium-sized (0.01 to 0.1%). J is TRBJ2-5 and V is TRBV7-2; D uncertain. V was pared by 3 bases and J by 4 bases, with 6 bases between. There are 12 residues in the CDR3. CDR1 and CDR2 from the germline V gene are SGHTA and FQGNSA. As DNA, the CDR3 is TGTGCCAGCAGCTTGTATGCAGAGACCCAGTACTTC. Protein sequence: CASSLYAETQYF.